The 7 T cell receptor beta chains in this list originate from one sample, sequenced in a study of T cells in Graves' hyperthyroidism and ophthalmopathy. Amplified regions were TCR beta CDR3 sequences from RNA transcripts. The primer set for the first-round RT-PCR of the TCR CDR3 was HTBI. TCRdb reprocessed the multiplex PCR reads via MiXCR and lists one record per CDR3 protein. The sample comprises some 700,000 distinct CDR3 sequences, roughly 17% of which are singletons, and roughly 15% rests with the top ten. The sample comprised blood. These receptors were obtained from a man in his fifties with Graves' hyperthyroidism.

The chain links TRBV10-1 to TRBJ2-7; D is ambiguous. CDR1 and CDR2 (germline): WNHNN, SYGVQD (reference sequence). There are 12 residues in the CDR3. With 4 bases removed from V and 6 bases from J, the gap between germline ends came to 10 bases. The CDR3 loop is CASSGVDSEQYF. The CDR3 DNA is TGCGCCAGCAGTGGGGTCGATTCCGAGCAGTACTTC.

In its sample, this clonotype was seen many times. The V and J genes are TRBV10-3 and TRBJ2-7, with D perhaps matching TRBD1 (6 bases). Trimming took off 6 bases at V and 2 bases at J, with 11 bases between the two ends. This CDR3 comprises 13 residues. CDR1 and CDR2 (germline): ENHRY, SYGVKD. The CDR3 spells CAIRGQTTYEQYF. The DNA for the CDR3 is TGTGCCATCAGGGGACAAACTACCTACGAGCAGTACTTC.

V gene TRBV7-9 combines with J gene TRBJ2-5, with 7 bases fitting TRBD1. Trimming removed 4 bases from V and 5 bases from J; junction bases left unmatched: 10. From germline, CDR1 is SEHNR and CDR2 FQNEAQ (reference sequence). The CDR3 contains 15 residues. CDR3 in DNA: TGTGCCAGCAGCTCCCTTCGACAGGGCTGGGAGACCCAGTACTTC. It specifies CASSSLRQGWETQYF.

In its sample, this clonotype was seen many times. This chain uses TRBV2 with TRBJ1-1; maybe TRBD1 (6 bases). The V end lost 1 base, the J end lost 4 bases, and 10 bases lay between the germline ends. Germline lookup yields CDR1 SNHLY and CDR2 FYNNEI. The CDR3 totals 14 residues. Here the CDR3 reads CASSEEGGLTEAFF. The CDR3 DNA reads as TGTGCCAGCAGTGAAGAGGGGGGGCTCACTGAAGCTTTCTTT.

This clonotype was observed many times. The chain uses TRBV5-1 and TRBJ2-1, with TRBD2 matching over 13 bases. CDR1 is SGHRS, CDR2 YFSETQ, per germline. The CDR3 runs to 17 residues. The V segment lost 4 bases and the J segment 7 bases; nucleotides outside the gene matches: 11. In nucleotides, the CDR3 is TGCGCCAGCAGCCGCGGGACTAGCGGGACCCTCCGGAATGAGCAGTTCTTC. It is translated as CASSRGTSGTLRNEQFF.

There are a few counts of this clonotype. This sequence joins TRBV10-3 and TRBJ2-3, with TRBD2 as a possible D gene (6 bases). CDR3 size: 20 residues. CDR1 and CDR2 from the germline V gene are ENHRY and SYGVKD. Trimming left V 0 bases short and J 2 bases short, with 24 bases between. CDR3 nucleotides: TGTGCCATCAGTGAGTCTTCTGGGGCGCCGAAATGGGAGGTCACAGATACGCAGTATTTT. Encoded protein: CAISESSGAPKWEVTDTQYF.

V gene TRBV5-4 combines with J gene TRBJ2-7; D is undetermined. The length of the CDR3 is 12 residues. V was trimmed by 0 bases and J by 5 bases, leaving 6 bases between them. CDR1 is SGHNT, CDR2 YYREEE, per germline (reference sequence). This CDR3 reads CASSLDLHEQYF. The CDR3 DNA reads TGTGCCAGCAGCTTGGATTTACACGAGCAGTACTTC.